The rows below give T cell receptor beta chains drawn from one sample of a study of naive and memory T cell subsets. TCRdb re-derived calls from the 5' RACE reads in MiXCR, one entry per CDR3 protein. The profile shows around 48,000 distinct CDR3 sequences, 4.7% of them singletons. These receptors came from a female donor in good health. Each CDR3 is given with its conserved first and last residue. A D gene is named only where the DNA matches it firmly. For some rows the clone size is stated as once, few or many, or as a class when expanded; others skip it.

j_call	v_call	d_call	clone_size	cdr3_nt	cdr3_aa
TRBJ2-1	TRBV5-4	.	.	TGTGCCAGCAGCTTGATGGGAGTAGGGGGGTACAATGAGCAGTTCTTC	CASSLMGVGGYNEQFF
TRBJ2-3	TRBV20-1	.	many	TGCAGTGCTAGAGATTTCGGGGAGGGCACAGATACGCAGTATTTT	CSARDFGEGTDTQYF
TRBJ2-7	TRBV18	.	few	TGTGCCAGCTCACCACTGGACAGCGGACCCTACGAGCAGTACTTC	CASSPLDSGPYEQYF
TRBJ2-5	TRBV14	.	.	TGTGCCAGCGCACCGAGACAAGCGGTCCAAGAGACCCAGTACTTC	CASAPRQAVQETQYF
TRBJ2-5	TRBV3-1	.	many	TGTGCCAGCAGCCAAGACGGAACCCTCGTCGGAGAGACCCAGTACTTC	CASSQDGTLVGETQYF
TRBJ2-7	TRBV4-1	.	many	TGCGCCAGCAGCCAACCGGGACTCTTAAACCGGGAGTACTTC	CASSQPGLLNREYF
TRBJ2-6	TRBV6-5	.	many	TGTGCCAGCAGTCGGGGGACAGTCTCTGGGGCCAACGTCCTGACTTTC	CASSRGTVSGANVLTF
TRBJ1-2	TRBV20-1	.	many	TGCAGTGCTAGAGACAGGCGGGACTATGGCTACACCTTC	CSARDRRDYGYTF
TRBJ2-7	TRBV11-2	TRBD2	many	TGTGCCAGCAGCTACGGGACTAGCACCTACGAGCAGTACTTC	CASSYGTSTYEQYF
TRBJ2-7	TRBV29-1	TRBD1	few	TGCAGCGTCGAGGGGACAGGAAGCTCCTACGAGCAGTACTTC	CSVEGTGSSYEQYF
TRBJ1-1	TRBV10-3	.	.	TGTGCCATCAGTGGATCAACGGGTCAGGCGAACACTGAAGCTTTCTTT	CAISGSTGQANTEAFF
TRBJ2-2	TRBV5-6	.	many	TGTGCCAGCAGCTTGGATATAGGCCCAAACACCGGGGAGCTGTTTTTT	CASSLDIGPNTGELFF
TRBJ2-1	TRBV12-3/TRBV12-4	.	many	TGTGCCAGTGGGGGGCGGTTCTCCTACAATGAGCAGTTCTTC	CASGGRFSYNEQFF
TRBJ1-2	TRBV28	TRBD1	many	TGTGCCAGCATTATGACAGGGATAGACTATGGCTACACCTTC	CASIMTGIDYGYTF
TRBJ2-7	TRBV2	.	few	TGTGCCAGCAGTGGTGGAGGGGCGGGCGAGCAGTACTTC	CASSGGGAGEQYF
TRBJ2-1	TRBV6-5	TRBD2	many	TGTGCCAGCAGTTACTCGAGCGGGAGCGTCTATGAGCAGTTCTTC	CASSYSSGSVYEQFF
TRBJ2-5	TRBV27	.	.	TGTGCCAGCAGTCCCCAAATGAGGAGCGTCGAGACCCAGTACTTC	CASSPQMRSVETQYF
TRBJ2-7	TRBV29-1	.	many	TGCAGCGTTTCTCGTTGGGGTGTCGAGCAGTACTTC	CSVSRWGVEQYF
TRBJ1-1	TRBV29-1	.	many	TGCAGCGTTACCCAGGGTTGGAACACTGAAGCTTTCTTT	CSVTQGWNTEAFF
TRBJ2-5	TRBV29-1	.	many	TGCAGCGTGACGTCAGTGCAAGAGACCCAGTACTTC	CSVTSVQETQYF
TRBJ2-6	TRBV12-3/TRBV12-4	TRBD1	many	TGTGCCAGTAATCCGGGACAGGGGGCCTCTGGGGCCAACGTCCTGACTTTC	CASNPGQGASGANVLTF
TRBJ2-5	TRBV4-3	.	many	TGCGCCAGCAGCCAAGAACCAGGACCTCAAGAGACCCAGTACTTC	CASSQEPGPQETQYF
TRBJ1-1	TRBV12-3/TRBV12-4	.	.	TGTGCCAGCAAACAAAAAGAAAGGAACACTGAAGCTTTCTTT	CASKQKERNTEAFF
TRBJ2-5	TRBV29-1	.	many	TGCAGCGTTGATTGGACAGCCCAAGAGACCCAGTACTTC	CSVDWTAQETQYF
TRBJ2-3	TRBV12-3/TRBV12-4	TRBD2	many	TGTGCCAGCACCTTTAGCGGGAGCACAGATACGCAGTATTTT	CASTFSGSTDTQYF
TRBJ1-4	TRBV19	.	few	TGTGCCAGTAGTATAGACGGAGTGGCAACTAATGAAAAACTGTTTTTT	CASSIDGVATNEKLFF
TRBJ2-7	TRBV6-2/TRBV6-3	.	many	TGTGCCAGCAGTTACACCTACGAGCAGTACTTC	CASSYTYEQYF
TRBJ1-2	TRBV28	.	.	TGTGCCAGCAGTCCCCGGACATTCGAACGTGGCGACACCTTC	CASSPRTFERGDTF
TRBJ1-2	TRBV28	.	many	TGTGCCAGCAGTCTCCCTGTAGGGGTTGCCCAACCAACCCATGGCTACACCTTC	CASSLPVGVAQPTHGYTF
TRBJ1-1	TRBV4-1	TRBD1	many	TGCGCCAGCAGCCTTAGGTCCGGACAGGCCGCTTTGAACACTGAAGCTTTCTTT	CASSLRSGQAALNTEAFF
TRBJ2-1	TRBV20-1	TRBD2	many	TGCAGTGCTAGAGGGACTAGCGGAGGCCAAAGGGCTCTCTACAATGAGCAGTTCTTC	CSARGTSGGQRALYNEQFF
TRBJ1-4	TRBV27	.	many	TGTGCCAGCAGTCGGAAGGGATCAACTAATGAAAAACTGTTTTTT	CASSRKGSTNEKLFF
TRBJ2-7	TRBV6-5	.	many	TGTGCCAGCAGATTCCGGGACACACTCTACGAGCAGTACTTC	CASRFRDTLYEQYF
TRBJ2-1	TRBV6-2/TRBV6-3	TRBD1	many	TGTGCCAGCAGTTACAGCGGCAGGGGGAATGAGCAGTTCTTC	CASSYSGRGNEQFF
TRBJ2-1	TRBV28	TRBD1	many	TGTGCCAGCAGTCCTAACGGACAGGGGGAATACAATGAGCAGTTCTTC	CASSPNGQGEYNEQFF
TRBJ2-2	TRBV6-2/TRBV6-3	.	.	TGTGCCAGCAGTCACGCCTGGGGACGCCAGAACACCGGGGAGCTGTTTTTT	CASSHAWGRQNTGELFF
TRBJ1-2	TRBV25-1	.	few	TGTGCCAACCCGGGACATGCCTATGGCTACACCTTC	CANPGHAYGYTF
TRBJ1-1	TRBV18	.	many	TGTGCCAGCTCAGGAGCTATGAACACTGAAGCTTTCTTT	CASSGAMNTEAFF
TRBJ1-5	TRBV6-2/TRBV6-3	.	many	TGTGCCAGCAGTTACGGTTTCGCTGGGACGGGGAATCAGCCCCAGCATTTT	CASSYGFAGTGNQPQHF
TRBJ2-1	TRBV7-6	TRBD2	few	TGTGCCAGCAGCCCCAGGTCTAGCCTAGCGGGAGGAAGGAGATACAATGAGCAGTTCTTC	CASSPRSSLAGGRRYNEQFF
TRBJ2-1	TRBV14	TRBD1	.	TGTGCCAGCAGCCAAGCGACAGGGTCCTGGGACAATGAGCAGTTCTTC	CASSQATGSWDNEQFF
TRBJ1-1	TRBV20-1	.	many	TGCAGTGCTAGAGATTGGGGGGCGGTGTATTCTTTCTTT	CSARDWGAVYSFF
TRBJ2-2	TRBV6-2/TRBV6-3	.	many	TGTGCCAGCAGTTATGGGGAATACGGGGAGCTGTTTTTT	CASSYGEYGELFF
TRBJ2-7	TRBV20-1	TRBD2	many	TGCAGTGCTAGAGACGTCCTGGGGATAGCGGGAAACTACGAGCAGTACTTC	CSARDVLGIAGNYEQYF
TRBJ1-1	TRBV7-9	TRBD1	many	TGTGCCAGCAGCTCTCCAGGGGGCTGGAACACTGAAGCTTTCTTT	CASSSPGGWNTEAFF
TRBJ1-2	TRBV20-1	TRBD1	many	TGCAGTGCTAACAGGGGTGCCTATGGCGACACCTTC	CSANRGAYGDTF
TRBJ1-4	TRBV4-3	.	many	TGCGCCAGCAGCCAAGGTCTGAGACAGGCCAATGAAAAACTGTTTTTT	CASSQGLRQANEKLFF
TRBJ2-2	TRBV7-2	TRBD2	.	TGTGCCAGCAGCACGGGACTAGCGGGAGGAACAGGGGAGCTGTTTTTT	CASSTGLAGGTGELFF
TRBJ1-4	TRBV14	.	.	TGTGCCAGCAGCCCTTTACATACAGGGACATCTCCCACCTTTGAAAAACTGTTTTTT	CASSPLHTGTSPTFEKLFF
TRBJ1-4	TRBV27	.	many	TGTGCCAGCAGTTTTGGGGGTTCCAATGAAAAACTGTTTTTT	CASSFGGSNEKLFF
TRBJ2-7	TRBV6-2/TRBV6-3	.	many	TGTGCCAGCAGGGGACCCCCCTACGAGCAGTACTTC	CASRGPPYEQYF
TRBJ1-5	TRBV19	.	few	TGTGCCAGTAGGGACAGCCTACTCAATCAGCCCCAGCATTTT	CASRDSLLNQPQHF
TRBJ2-5	TRBV29-1	.	many	TGCAGCGTGGAAGGACAGCAAGAGACCCAGTACTTC	CSVEGQQETQYF
TRBJ2-7	TRBV18	.	many	TGTGCCAGCTCACCAGAGTCAGTAGGGGGCGAGCAGTACTTC	CASSPESVGGEQYF
TRBJ2-1	TRBV3-1	TRBD2	many	TGTGCCAGCAGCCTAGCGGGAGGGCCTATCAATGAGCAGTTCTTC	CASSLAGGPINEQFF
TRBJ2-1	TRBV28	TRBD2	many	TGTGCCAGCAGGAAAACTAGCGGGAGCTACAATGAGCAGTTCTTC	CASRKTSGSYNEQFF